The 13 T cell receptor beta chains in this list originate from one sample, sequenced in a study of blood T cell repertoires in COVID-19. Measured with immunoSEQ multiplex PCR; TCRdb has only the in-frame clones, and not every one. Seen here are 300,000 to 350,000 clones, 90% observed once, and the top ten hold roughly 2.9%. Sequences were obtained from peripheral blood. The receptor source for this set is a woman aged 25-40 years with COVID-19, enrolled during active disease.

V gene TRBV7-9 combines with J gene TRBJ1-2; tentative D call: TRBD1 (6 bases). Trimming removed 3 bases from V and 4 bases from J, with 6 bases in between. The CDR3 spans 12 residues. Germline V lookup: CDR1 SEHNR, CDR2 FQNEAQ (reference sequence). CDR3 loop: CASSLTGYGYTF. For the CDR3, the DNA is TGTGCCAGCAGCTTGACAGGCTATGGCTACACCTTC.

The V call is TRBV19, the J call TRBJ1-5, with D tentatively TRBD1 (6 bases). Germline assignment: CDR1 LNHDA and CDR2 SQIVND (reference sequence). The CDR3 loop spans 14 amino acids. V gave up 5 bases and J gave up 2 bases, with 10 bases separating them. The CDR3 DNA reads as TGTGCCAGTAGTTTACGACAGGGCAATCAGCCCCAGCATTTT. Protein product: CASSLRQGNQPQHF.

The chain is built from TRBV29-1 and TRBJ1-2; 10 bases map to TRBD1. Germline lookup yields CDR1 SQVTM and CDR2 ANQGSEA. The CDR3 is 16 residues long. With 3 bases clipped from V and 8 bases from J, the junction kept 15 bases outside the gene matches. The CDR3 bases are TGCAGCGTTGACCAGGTTGGGACAGGGGAAAGTAGAGGCTACACCTTC. Translated, it gives CSVDQVGTGESRGYTF.

J is TRBJ1-3 and V is TRBV5-5, with TRBD1 matching over 7 bases. The J segment lost 4 bases and the V segment lost 3 bases, leaving 7 bases of the junction unmatched. The CDR3 spans 15 residues. Germline CDR1 is SGHKS and CDR2 is YYEKEE (reference sequence). The DNA for the CDR3 is TGTGCCAGCAGCTCCCTGGACAGGCCGGGAAACACCATATATTTT. Translation: CASSSLDRPGNTIYF.

V and J are TRBV3-1 (or the pseudogene TRBV3-2) and TRBJ2-7; 8 bases line up with TRBD2. This CDR3 has 15 amino acids. V was clipped by 1 base and J by 4 bases; unmatched bases: 6. Germline CDR1 and CDR2: LGHDT and YNNKEL (reference sequence). CDR3 nucleotides: TGTGCCAGCAGCCAAGGGCCCGGGACTAGTTACGAGCAGTACTTC. Translation: CASSQGPGTSYEQYF.

In the case of this clone: This sample also contains other DNA sequences that code for the same CDR3. The CDR3 here is CASSPVNEKLFF. For the CDR3, the DNA is TGTGCCAGCAGTCCCGTGAATGAAAAACTGTTTTTT. The chain links TRBV6-2 or TRBV6-3 to TRBJ1-4; D call uncertain. There are 12 residues in the CDR3. Germline V gives CDR1 MNHEY, CDR2 SVGEGT. Between the trimmed V and J ends, which lost 5 bases and 5 bases, there was a span of 6 bases.

The V call is TRBV6-5, the J call TRBJ1-1; perhaps TRBD1 as D (5 bases). The CDR3 covers 14 residues. CDR1 is MNHEY, CDR2 SVGAGI, per germline. V lost 5 bases and J lost 0, with 10 bases in between. CDR3 protein: CASSSPGLNTEAFF. The CDR3 DNA reads TGTGCCAGCAGTAGTCCAGGGCTGAACACTGAAGCTTTCTTT.

The chain carries TRBV29-1 and TRBJ2-1; TRBD2 matches at 8 bases. The CDR3 is 16 amino acids. The germline V gene encodes CDR1 SQVTM and CDR2 ANQGSEA. V gave up 0 bases and J gave up 7 bases; unmatched junction bases: 11. Here the CDR3 DNA reads TGCAGCGTTGAAGAAGTGCCAGCGGGAGCGGGAAATGAGCAGTTCTTC. It specifies CSVEEVPAGAGNEQFF.

This clone was counted a single time. The chain has TRBV2 and TRBJ2-7; D unclear. Trimming removed 5 bases at V and 3 bases at J, with 5 bases between. This CDR3 has 11 residues. Germline V gene lookup returns CDR1 SNHLY and CDR2 FYNNEI. The CDR3 protein is CASSISYEQYF. The DNA for the CDR3 is TGTGCCAGCAGTATCAGCTACGAGCAGTACTTC.

The rearrangement links TRBV5-4 to TRBJ2-7; tentatively, D is TRBD2 (5 bases). V lost 4 bases, J lost 6 bases, and 14 bases lay in between. The CDR3 spans 13 residues. Per germline, CDR1 SGHNT and CDR2 YYREEE (reference sequence). CDR3 region: CASSPKPGIEQYF. In nucleotides, the CDR3 is TGTGCCAGCAGCCCGAAACCGGGAATCGAGCAGTACTTC.

V is TRBV19 and J is TRBJ2-3; no firm D call. The CDR3 is made up of 13 amino acids. Trimming cost V 5 bases and J 1 base, with 7 bases left between them. Germline V CDR1 and CDR2: LNHDA, SQIVND (reference sequence). CDR3 sequence reads: CASSLAGTDTQYF. CDR3 DNA: TGTGCCAGTAGTCTCGCAGGCACAGATACGCAGTATTTT.

The rearrangement joins TRBV24-1 to TRBJ2-1; 13 positions agree with TRBD2. The V gene's germline CDR1 is KGHDR and CDR2 SFDVKD. After removal of 5 bases from V and 4 bases from J, the junction contained 4 bases not matched to a gene. The CDR3 consists of 16 residues. CDR3 amino acids: CATSVGTSGNYNEQFF. In DNA, the CDR3 is TGTGCCACCAGTGTGGGGACTAGCGGGAATTACAATGAGCAGTTCTTC.

The J gene is TRBJ1-3, the V gene TRBV7-8; TRBD1 agrees at 9 bases. V was pared by 1 base and J by 2 bases, with 0 bases of the junction left unmatched. The CDR3 loop spans 15 amino acids. Germline V gene lookup returns CDR1 SGHVS and CDR2 FQNEAQ. CDR3 nucleotide sequence: TGTGCCAGCAGCTTAGACAGGGGGCCTGGAAACACCATATATTTT. Translation: CASSLDRGPGNTIYF.